This T cell receptor beta chain was captured by sequencing in a study of cytomegalovirus exposure and HLA in healthy donors. Germline-derived CDR1 and CDR2 are SGHAT and FQDESV (reference sequence). There are 14 residues in the CDR3. Trimming left V 1 base short and J 0 bases short, with 7 bases between. The table came from immunoSEQ multiplex PCR; TCRdb's copy has only in-frame clones and leaves some out. The sample has hundreds of thousands of clones, 86% seen once. This receptor was obtained from a woman younger than 35 in good health and CMV-seronegative. The rearrangement links TRBV11-1 to TRBJ2-7; no reliable D call. Sequenced sample: PBMCs. CDR3: CASSLDLSSYEQYF. The CDR3 bases are TGTGCCAGCAGCTTAGACTTGAGCTCCTACGAGCAGTACTTC.